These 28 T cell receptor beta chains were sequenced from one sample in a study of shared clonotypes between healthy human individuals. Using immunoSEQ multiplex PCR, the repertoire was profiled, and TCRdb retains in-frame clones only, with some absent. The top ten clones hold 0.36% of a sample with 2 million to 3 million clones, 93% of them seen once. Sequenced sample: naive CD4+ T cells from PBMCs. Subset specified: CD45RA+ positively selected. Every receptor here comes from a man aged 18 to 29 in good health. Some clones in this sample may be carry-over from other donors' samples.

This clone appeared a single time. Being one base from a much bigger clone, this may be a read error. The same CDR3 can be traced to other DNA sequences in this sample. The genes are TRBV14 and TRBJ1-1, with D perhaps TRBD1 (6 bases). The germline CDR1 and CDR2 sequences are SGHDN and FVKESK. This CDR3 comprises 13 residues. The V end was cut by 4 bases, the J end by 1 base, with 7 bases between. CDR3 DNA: TGTGCCAGCAGCCTACAGGGGAACACTGAAGCTTTCTTT. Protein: CASSLQGNTEAFF.

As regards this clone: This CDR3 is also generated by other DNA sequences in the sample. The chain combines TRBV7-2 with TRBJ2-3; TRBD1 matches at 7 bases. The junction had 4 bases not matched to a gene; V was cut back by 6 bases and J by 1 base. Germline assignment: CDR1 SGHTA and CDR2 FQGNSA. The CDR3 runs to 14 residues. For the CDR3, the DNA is TGTGCCAGCAGTTTCGGACAGGGCACAGATACGCAGTATTTT. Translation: CASSFGQGTDTQYF. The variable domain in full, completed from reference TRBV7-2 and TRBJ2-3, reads GAGVSQSPSNKVTEKGKDVELRCDPISGHTALYWYRQSLGQGLEFLIYFQGNSAPDKSGLPSDRFSAERTGGSVSTLTIQRTQQEDSAVYLCASSFGQGTDTQYFGPGTRLTVL.

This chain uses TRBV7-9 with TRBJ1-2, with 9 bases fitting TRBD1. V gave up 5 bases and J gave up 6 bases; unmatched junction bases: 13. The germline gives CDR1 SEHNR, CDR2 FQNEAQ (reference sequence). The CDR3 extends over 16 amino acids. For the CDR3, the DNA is TGTGCCAGCAGCCACTCCCCAGGGACAGGGTCAAATGGCTACACCTTC. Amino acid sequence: CASSHSPGTGSNGYTF.

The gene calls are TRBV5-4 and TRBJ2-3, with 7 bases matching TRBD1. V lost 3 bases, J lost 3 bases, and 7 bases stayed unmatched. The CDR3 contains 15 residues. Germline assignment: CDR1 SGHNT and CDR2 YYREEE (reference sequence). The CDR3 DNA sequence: TGTGCCAGCAGCTGGGAGACAGGGACAACAGATACGCAGTATTTT. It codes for CASSWETGTTDTQYF.

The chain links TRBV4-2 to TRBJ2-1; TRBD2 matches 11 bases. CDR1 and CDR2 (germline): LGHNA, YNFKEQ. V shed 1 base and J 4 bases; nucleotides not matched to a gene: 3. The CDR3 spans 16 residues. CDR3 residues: CASSQAGLAEYNEQFF. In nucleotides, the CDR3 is TGTGCCAGCAGCCAAGCGGGACTAGCGGAGTACAATGAGCAGTTCTTC.

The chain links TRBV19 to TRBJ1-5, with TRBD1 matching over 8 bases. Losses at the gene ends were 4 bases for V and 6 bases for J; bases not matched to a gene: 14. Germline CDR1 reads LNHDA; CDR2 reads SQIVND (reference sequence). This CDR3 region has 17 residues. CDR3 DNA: TGTGCCAGTAGTAGGCAGGGGGCGAGATTCGATAGTCAGCCCCAGCATTTT. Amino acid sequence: CASSRQGARFDSQPQHF.

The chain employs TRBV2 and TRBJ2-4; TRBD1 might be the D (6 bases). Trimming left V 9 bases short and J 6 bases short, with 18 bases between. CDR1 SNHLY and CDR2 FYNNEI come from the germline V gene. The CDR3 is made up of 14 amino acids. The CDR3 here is CASSLSEGGNIQYF. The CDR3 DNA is TGTGCCAGTTCGCTTTCCGAAGGGGGAAACATTCAGTACTTC. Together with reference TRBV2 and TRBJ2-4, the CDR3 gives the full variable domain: EPEVTQTPSHQVTQMGQEVILRCVPISNHLYFYWYRQILGQKVEFLVSFYNNEISEKSEIFDDQFSVERPDGSNFTLKIRSTKLEDSAMYFCASSLSEGGNIQYFGAGTRLSVL.

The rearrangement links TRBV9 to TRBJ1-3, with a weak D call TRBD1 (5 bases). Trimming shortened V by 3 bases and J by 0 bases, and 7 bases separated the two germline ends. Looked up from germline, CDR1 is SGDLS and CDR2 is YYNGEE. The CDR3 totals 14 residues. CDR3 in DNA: TGTGCCAGCAGCGCGGGGGTCTCTGGAAACACCATATATTTT. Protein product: CASSAGVSGNTIYF.

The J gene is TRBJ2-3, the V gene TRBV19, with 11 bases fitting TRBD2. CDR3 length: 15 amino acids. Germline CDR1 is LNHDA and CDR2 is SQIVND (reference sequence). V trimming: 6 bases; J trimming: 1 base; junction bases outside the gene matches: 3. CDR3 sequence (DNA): TGTGCCAGTAGACTACTAGCGGGAGGCACAGATACGCAGTATTTT. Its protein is CASRLLAGGTDTQYF.

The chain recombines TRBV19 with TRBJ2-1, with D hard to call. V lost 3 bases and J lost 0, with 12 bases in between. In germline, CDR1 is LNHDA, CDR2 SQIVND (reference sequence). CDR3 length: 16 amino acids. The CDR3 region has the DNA TGTGCCAGTAGTATGCGAGGCGGTGACTCCTACAATGAGCAGTTCTTC. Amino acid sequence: CASSMRGGDSYNEQFF.

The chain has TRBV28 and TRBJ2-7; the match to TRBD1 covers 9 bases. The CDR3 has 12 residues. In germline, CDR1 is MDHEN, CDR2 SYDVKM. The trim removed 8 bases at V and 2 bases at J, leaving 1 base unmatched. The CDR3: CASDRGTYEQYF. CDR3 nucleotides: TGTGCCAGCGACAGGGGGACCTACGAGCAGTACTTC.

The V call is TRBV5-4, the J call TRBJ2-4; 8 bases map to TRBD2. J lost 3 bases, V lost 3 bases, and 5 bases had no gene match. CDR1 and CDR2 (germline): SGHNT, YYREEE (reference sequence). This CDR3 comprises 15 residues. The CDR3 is CASSSGGTSKNIQYF. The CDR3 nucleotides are TGTGCCAGCAGCTCCGGAGGGACTAGCAAAAACATTCAGTACTTC.

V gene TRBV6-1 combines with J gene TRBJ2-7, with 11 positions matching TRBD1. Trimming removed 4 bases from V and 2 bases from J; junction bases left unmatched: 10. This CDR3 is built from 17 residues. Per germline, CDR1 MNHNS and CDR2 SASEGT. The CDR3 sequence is CASSGPRGTGGPYEQYF. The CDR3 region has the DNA TGTGCCAGCAGTGGACCCAGGGGGACAGGGGGACCCTACGAGCAGTACTTC.

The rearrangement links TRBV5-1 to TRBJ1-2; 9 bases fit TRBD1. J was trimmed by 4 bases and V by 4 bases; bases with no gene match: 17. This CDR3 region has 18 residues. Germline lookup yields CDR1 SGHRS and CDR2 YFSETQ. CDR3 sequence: CASSEGPTGTGKLYGYTF. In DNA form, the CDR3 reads TGCGCCAGCAGCGAGGGCCCTACCGGGACAGGGAAACTCTATGGCTACACCTTC.

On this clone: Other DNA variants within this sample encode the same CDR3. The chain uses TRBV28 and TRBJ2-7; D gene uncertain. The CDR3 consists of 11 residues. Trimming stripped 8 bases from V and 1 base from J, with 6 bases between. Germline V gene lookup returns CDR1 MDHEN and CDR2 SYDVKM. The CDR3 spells CASGPSYEQYF. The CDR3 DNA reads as TGTGCCAGCGGCCCTTCCTACGAGCAGTACTTC. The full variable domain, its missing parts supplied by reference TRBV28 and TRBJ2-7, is DVKVTQSSRYLVKRTGEKVFLECVQDMDHENMFWYRQDPGLGLRLIYFSYDVKMKEKGDIPEGYSVSREKKERFSLILESASTNQTSMYLCASGPSYEQYFGPGTRLTVT.

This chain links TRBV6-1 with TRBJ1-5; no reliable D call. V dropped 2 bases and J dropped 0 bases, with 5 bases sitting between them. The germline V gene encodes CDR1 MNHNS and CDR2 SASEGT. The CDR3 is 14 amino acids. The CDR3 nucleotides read TGTGCCAGCAGTGAACAGTCTAGCAATCAGCCCCAGCATTTT. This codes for CASSEQSSNQPQHF.

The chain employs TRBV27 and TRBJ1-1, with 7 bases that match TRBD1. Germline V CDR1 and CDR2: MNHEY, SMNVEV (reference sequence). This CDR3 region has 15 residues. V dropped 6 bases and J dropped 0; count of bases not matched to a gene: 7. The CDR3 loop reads CASSGAGTVNTEAFF. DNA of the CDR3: TGTGCCAGCAGCGGGGCCGGGACAGTGAACACTGAAGCTTTCTTT.

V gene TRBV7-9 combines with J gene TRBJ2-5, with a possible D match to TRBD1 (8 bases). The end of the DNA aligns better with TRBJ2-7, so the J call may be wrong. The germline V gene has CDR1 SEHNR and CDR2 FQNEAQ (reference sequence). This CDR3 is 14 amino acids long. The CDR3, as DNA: TGTGCCAGCAGCCCCACAGGGGGGGGCTACGAGCAGTACTTC. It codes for CASSPTGGGYEQYF.

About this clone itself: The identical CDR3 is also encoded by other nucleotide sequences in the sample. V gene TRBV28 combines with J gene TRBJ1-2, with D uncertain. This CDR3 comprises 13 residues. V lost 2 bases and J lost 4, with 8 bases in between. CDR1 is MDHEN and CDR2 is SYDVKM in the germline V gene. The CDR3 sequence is CASSLRGSYGYTF. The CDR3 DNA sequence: TGTGCCAGCAGTTTACGGGGAAGCTATGGCTACACCTTC.

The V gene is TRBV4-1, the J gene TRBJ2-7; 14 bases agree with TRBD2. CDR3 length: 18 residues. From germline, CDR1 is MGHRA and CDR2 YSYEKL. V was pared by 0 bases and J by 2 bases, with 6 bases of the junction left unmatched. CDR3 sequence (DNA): TGCGCCAGCAGCCAAGATCGGGGGACTAGCGGGAGAACCTACGAGCAGTACTTC. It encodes CASSQDRGTSGRTYEQYF.

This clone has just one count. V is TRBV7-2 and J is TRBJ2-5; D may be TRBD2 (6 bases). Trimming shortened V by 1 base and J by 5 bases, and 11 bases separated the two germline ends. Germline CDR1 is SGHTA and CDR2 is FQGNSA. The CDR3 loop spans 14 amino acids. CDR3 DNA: TGTGCCAGCAGCTTAGTAGCTAGCGCTGAGACCCAGTACTTC. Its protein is CASSLVASAETQYF.

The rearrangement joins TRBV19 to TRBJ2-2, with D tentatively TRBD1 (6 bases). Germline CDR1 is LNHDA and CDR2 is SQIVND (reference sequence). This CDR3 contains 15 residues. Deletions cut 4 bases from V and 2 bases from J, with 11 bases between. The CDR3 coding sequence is TGTGCCAGTAGTACTACAGGGTCCAACACCGGGGAGCTGTTTTTT. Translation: CASSTTGSNTGELFF. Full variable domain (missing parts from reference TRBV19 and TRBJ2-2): DGGITQSPKYLFRKEGQNVTLSCEQNLNHDAMYWYRQDPGQGLRLIYYSQIVNDFQKGDIAEGYSVSREKKESFPLTVTSAQKNPTAFYLCASSTTGSNTGELFFGEGSRLTVL.

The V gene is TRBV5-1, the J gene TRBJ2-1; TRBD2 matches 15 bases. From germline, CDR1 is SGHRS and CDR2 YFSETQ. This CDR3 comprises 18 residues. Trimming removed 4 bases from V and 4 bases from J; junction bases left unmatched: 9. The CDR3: CASSTGLAGGSAYNEQFF. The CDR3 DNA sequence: TGCGCCAGCAGCACGGGACTAGCGGGAGGTTCGGCGTACAATGAGCAGTTCTTC.

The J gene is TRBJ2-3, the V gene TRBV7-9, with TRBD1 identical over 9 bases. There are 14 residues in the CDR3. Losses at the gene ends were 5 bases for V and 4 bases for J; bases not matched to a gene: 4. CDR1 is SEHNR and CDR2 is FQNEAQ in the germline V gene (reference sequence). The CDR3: CASSPGQGSDTQYF. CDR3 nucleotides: TGTGCCAGCAGCCCCGGACAGGGGTCAGATACGCAGTATTTT.

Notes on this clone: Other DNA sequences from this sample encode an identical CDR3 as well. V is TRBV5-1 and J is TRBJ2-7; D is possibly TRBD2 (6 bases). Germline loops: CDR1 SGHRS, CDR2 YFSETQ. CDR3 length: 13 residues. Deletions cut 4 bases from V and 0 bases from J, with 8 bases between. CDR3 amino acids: CASSLGSSYEQYF. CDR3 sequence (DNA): TGCGCCAGCAGCCTCGGGAGCTCCTACGAGCAGTACTTC.

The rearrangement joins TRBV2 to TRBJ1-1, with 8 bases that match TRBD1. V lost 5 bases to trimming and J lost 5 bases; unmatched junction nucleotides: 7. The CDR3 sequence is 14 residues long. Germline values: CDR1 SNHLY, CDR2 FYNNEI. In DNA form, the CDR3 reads TGTGCCAGCAGTTCATTTACAGGGGGGACTGAAGCTTTCTTT. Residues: CASSSFTGGTEAFF.

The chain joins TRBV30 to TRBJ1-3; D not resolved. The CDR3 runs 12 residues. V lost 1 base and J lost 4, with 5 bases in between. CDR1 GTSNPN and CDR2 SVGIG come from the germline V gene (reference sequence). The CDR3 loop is CAWSEVGNTIYF. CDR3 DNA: TGTGCCTGGAGTGAGGTGGGAAACACCATATATTTT.

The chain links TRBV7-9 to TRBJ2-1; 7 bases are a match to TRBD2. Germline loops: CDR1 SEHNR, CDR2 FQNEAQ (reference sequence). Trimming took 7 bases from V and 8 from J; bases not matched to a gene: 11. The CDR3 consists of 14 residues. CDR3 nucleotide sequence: TGTGCCAGCAACGAGGCGGGAGTCGGCGATGAGCAGTTCTTC. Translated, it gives CASNEAGVGDEQFF.